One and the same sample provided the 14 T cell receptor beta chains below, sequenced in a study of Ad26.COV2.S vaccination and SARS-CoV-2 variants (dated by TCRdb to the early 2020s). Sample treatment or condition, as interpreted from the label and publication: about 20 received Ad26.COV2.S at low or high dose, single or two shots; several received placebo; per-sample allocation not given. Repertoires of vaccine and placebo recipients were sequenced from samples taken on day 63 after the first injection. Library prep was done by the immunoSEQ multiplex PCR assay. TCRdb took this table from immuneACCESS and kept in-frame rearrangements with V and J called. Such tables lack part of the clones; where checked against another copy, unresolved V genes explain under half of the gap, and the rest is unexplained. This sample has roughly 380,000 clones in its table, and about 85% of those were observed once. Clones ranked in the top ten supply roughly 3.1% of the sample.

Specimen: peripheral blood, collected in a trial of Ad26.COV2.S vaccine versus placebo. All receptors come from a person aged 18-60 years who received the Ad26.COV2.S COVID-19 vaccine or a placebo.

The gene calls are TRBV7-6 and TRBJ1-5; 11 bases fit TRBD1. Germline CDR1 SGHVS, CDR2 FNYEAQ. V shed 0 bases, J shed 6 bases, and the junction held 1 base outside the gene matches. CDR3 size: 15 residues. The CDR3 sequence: CASSLAGQGGQPQHF. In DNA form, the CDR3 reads TGTGCCAGCAGCTTAGCGGGACAGGGGGGTCAGCCCCAGCATTTT. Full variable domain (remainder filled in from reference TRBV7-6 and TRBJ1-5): GAGVSQSPRYKVTKRGQDVALRCDPISGHVSLYWYRQALGQGPEFLTYFNYEAQQDKSGLPNDRFSAERPEGSISTLTIQRTEQRDSAMYRCASSLAGQGGQPQHFGDGTRLSIL.

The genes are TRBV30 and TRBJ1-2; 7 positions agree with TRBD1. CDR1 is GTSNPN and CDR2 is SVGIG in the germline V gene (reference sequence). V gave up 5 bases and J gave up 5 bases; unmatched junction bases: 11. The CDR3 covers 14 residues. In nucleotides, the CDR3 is TGTGCCTGGGATGACTCGACAGGGAATTATGGCTACACCTTC. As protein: CAWDDSTGNYGYTF.

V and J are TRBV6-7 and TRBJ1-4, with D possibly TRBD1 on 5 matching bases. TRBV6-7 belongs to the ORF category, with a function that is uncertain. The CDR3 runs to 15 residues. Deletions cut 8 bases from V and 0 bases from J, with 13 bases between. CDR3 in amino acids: CASDDSAATNEKLFF. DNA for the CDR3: TGTGCCAGCGACGACAGTGCCGCAACTAATGAAAAACTGTTTTTT.

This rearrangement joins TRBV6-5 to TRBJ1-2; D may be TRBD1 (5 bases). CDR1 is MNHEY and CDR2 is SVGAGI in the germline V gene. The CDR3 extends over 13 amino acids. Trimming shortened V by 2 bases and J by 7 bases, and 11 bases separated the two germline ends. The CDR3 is CASSYRVGGGYTF. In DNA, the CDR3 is TGTGCCAGCAGTTACCGTGTGGGGGGTGGCTACACCTTC.

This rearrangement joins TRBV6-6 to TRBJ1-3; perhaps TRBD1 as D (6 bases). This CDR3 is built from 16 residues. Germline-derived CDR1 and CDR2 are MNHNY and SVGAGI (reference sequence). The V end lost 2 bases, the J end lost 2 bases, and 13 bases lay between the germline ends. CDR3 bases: TGTGCCAGCAGTTACGTCGGACAGCCTACTGGAAACACCATATATTTT. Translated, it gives CASSYVGQPTGNTIYF.

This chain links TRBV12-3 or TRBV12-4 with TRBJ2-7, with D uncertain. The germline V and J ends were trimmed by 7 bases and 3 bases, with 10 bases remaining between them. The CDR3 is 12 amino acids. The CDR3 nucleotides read TGTGCCAGCACCCGGTCGGGCTACGAGCAGTACTTC. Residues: CASTRSGYEQYF.

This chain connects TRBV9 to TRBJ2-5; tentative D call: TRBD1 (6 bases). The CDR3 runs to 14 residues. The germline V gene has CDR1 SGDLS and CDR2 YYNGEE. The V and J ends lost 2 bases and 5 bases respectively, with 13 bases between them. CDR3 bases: TGTGCCAGCAGCGTTCGAGGGGGTTGGGAGACCCAGTACTTC. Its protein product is CASSVRGGWETQYF.

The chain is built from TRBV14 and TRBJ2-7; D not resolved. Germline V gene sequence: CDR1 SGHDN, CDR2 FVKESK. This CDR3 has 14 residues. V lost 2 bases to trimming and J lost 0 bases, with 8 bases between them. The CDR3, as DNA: TGTGCCAGCAGCCAACTATCCTACTCCTACGAGCAGTACTTC. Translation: CASSQLSYSYEQYF.

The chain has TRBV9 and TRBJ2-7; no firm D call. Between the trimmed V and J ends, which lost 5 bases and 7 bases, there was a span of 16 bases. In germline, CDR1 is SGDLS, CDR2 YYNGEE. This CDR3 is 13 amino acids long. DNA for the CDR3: TGTGCCAGCAGTGGTCCGGGCAGGCCTGAGCAGTACTTC. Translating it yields CASSGPGRPEQYF.

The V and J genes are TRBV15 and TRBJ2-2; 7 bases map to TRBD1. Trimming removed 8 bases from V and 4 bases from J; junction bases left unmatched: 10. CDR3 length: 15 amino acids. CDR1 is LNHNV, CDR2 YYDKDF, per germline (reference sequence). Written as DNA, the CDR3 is TGTGCCACCCAGAGACAGGGCCGGAGCACCGGGGAGCTGTTTTTT. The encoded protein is CATQRQGRSTGELFF.

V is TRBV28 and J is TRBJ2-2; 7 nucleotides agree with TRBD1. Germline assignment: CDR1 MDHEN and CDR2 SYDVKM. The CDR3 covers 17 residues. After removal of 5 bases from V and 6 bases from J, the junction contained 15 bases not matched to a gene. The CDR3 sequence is CASSLPVGQGVAGELFF. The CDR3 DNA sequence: TGTGCCAGCAGTCTGCCTGTTGGGCAGGGGGTCGCCGGGGAGCTGTTTTTT.

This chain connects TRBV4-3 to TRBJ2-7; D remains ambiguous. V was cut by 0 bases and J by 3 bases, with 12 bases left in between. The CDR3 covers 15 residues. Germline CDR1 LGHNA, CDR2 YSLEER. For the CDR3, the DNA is TGCGCCAGCAGCCAAGATCGCAGGCCGGGCTACGAGCAGTACTTC. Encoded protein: CASSQDRRPGYEQYF.

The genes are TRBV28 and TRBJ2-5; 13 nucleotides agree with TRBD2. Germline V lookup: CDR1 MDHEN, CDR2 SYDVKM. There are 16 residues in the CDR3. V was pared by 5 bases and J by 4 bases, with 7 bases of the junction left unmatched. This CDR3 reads CASSLGLAGNVETQYF. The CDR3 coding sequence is TGTGCCAGCAGTCTGGGACTAGCGGGAAACGTAGAGACCCAGTACTTC.

The CDR3 DNA follows: TGTGCCAGCAGTGGCGATAGGCTGACAGCTCATGGCTACACCTTC. Translation: CASSGDRLTAHGYTF. This chain uses TRBV27 with TRBJ1-2, with D possibly being TRBD1 (5 bases). Trimming removed 5 bases at V and 6 bases at J, with 19 bases between. Germline CDR1 is MNHEY and CDR2 is SMNVEV (reference sequence). This CDR3 is 15 amino acids long.